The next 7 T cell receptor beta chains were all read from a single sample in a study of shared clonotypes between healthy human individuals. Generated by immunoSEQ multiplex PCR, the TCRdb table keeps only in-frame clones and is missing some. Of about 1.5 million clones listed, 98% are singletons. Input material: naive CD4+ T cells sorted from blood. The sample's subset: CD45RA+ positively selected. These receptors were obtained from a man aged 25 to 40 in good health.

The chain's CDR3 is CASSLVKGDRVSTDTQYF. In nucleotides, the CDR3 is TGTGCCAGCAGCTTAGTAAAAGGCGACAGGGTTAGCACAGATACGCAGTATTTT. The V call is TRBV11-2, the J call TRBJ2-3; 7 nucleotides agree with TRBD1. V trimming: 1 base; J trimming: 0 bases; junction bases outside the gene matches: 10. In germline, CDR1 is SGHAT, CDR2 FQNNGV. This CDR3 comprises 18 residues. The full variable domain, with the rest looked up from reference TRBV11-2 and TRBJ2-3, is EAGVAQSPRYKIIEKRQSVAFWCNPISGHATLYWYQQILGQGPKLLIQFQNNGVVDDSQLPKDRFSAERLKGVDSTLKIQPAKLEDSAVYLCASSLVKGDRVSTDTQYFGPGTRLTVL.

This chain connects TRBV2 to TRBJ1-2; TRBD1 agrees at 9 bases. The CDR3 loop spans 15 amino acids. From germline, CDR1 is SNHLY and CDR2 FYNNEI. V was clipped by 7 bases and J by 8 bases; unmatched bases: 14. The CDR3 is CASINRNRGQQGYTF. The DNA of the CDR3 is TGTGCCAGCATAAACAGGAACAGGGGGCAGCAGGGCTACACCTTC.

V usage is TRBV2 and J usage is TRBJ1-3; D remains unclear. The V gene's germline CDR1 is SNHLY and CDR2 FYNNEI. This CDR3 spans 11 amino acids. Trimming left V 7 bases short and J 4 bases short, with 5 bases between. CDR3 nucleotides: TGTGCCAGCAACGTGGGAAACACCATATATTTT. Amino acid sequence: CASNVGNTIYF.

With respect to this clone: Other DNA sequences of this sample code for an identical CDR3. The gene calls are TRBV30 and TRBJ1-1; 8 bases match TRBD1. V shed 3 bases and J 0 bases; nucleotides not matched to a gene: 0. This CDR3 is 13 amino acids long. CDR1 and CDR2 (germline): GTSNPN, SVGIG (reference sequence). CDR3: CAWRTGVNTEAFF. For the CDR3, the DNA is TGTGCCTGGAGGACAGGGGTGAACACTGAAGCTTTCTTT.

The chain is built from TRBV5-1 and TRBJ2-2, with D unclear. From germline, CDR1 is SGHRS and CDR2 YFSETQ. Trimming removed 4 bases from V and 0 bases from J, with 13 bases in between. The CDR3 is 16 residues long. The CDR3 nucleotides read TGCGCCAGCAGCCCTGTAACACCTACGAACACCGGGGAGCTGTTTTTT. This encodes CASSPVTPTNTGELFF. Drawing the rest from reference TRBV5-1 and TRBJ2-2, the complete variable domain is KAGVTQTPRYLIKTRGQQVTLSCSPISGHRSVSWYQQTPGQGLQFLFEYFSETQRNKGNFPGRFSGRQFSNSRSEMNVSTLELGDSALYLCASSPVTPTNTGELFFGEGSRLTVL.

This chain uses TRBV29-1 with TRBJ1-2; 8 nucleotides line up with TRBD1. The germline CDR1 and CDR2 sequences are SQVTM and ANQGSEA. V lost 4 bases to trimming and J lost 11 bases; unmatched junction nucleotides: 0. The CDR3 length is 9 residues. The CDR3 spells CSVGQGYTF. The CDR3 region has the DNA TGCAGCGTTGGACAGGGGTACACCTTC.

The CDR3 DNA reads as TGTGCCAGCACCACGGACGGACGTATATTCGAGCAGTACTTC. It translates to CASTTDGRIFEQYF. The J gene is TRBJ2-7, the V gene TRBV2; D unclear. V lost 7 bases, J lost 6 bases, and 19 bases lay in between. The length of the CDR3 is 14 residues. Germline V gene sequence: CDR1 SNHLY, CDR2 FYNNEI.